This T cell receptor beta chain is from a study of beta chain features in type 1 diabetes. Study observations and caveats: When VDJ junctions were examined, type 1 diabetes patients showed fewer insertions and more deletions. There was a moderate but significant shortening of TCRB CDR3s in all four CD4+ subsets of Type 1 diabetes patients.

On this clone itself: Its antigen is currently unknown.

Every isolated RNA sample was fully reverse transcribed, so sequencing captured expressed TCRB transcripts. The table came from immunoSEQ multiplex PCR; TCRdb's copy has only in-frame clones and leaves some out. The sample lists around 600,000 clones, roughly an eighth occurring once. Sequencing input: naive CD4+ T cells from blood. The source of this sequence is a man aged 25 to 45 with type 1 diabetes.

In DNA, the CDR3 is TGTGCCAGCAGCTTAGGCATCGGGGGTTGGGACGAGCAGTACTTC. This gives the protein CASSLGIGGWDEQYF. The chain recombines TRBV11-2 with TRBJ2-7; a possible D gene is TRBD2 (6 bases). CDR1 and CDR2 (germline): SGHAT, FQNNGV. V shed 1 base and J shed 5 bases, with 15 bases lying between them. The CDR3 has 15 residues.